This T cell receptor beta chain was profiled in a study of T cells in Graves' hyperthyroidism and ophthalmopathy. TCR beta CDR3 sequences were amplified from RNA transcripts. The HTBI primer set drove a first-round RT-PCR of the TCR CDR3. In TCRdb, the multiplex PCR reads were re-called with MiXCR into one record per CDR3 protein. Of about 580,000 distinct CDR3 sequences in the sample, around 13% are singletons; the top ten hold around 5.4%. This clonotype was picked up a small number of times. No antigen is known for it. Newly diagnosed hyperthyroidism patients aged 18 to 65 years had disease lasting under 2 months. The PBMCs were taken from less than 11 ml of fresh peripheral blood. Findings and caveats of the study: Most clonotypes expanded in the thyroid (above 0.001) were also present in blood.

Germline assignment: CDR1 MNHNS and CDR2 SASEGT. CDR3 length equals 13 residues. The rearrangement joins TRBV6-1 to TRBJ1-3; D call uncertain. The sequence was collected from a woman between 25 and 40 years old with Graves' hyperthyroidism that later progressed to Graves' ophthalmopathy. Sequenced: blood. The CDR3 sequence is CAAGSLSGNTIYF. The CDR3 DNA sequence: TGTGCGGCCGGCTCCCTCTCTGGAAACACCATATATTTT.